This T cell receptor (beta chain) was sequenced during a study of blood T cells in healthy people across ages. Study-wide results and caveats: Changes in expanded clonotypes were possibly confounded, as the CMV status of donors was unknown. PBMCs were not sorted, which prevented a conclusive comparison of naive versus antigen-experienced cells.

Together with a sample-barcoded 5' primer, a J-beta primer mix was included in a second PCR lasting about 6 to 11 cycles. Each cDNA molecule carried a tag from a template-switch adaptor that contained 12 random nucleotides. MiXCR, applied by TCRdb to the 5' RACE reads, yields one record per CDR3 protein. Of about 1,400,000 distinct CDR3 sequences in the sample, 55% to 75% were seen once. In the case of this clonotype: Its cognate antigen is unknown.

The CDR3 sequence is 16 residues long. In germline, CDR1 is SGHTS, CDR2 YDEGEE. J lost 1 base, V lost 5 bases, and 10 bases had no gene match. Isolating PBMCs gave at least 6.5 million of these cells per sample. The source is a man between 18 and 35 years old in good health. The chain couples TRBV5-8 to TRBJ2-3; TRBD2 matches 7 bases. Input material: blood. The CDR3 DNA is TGTGCCAGCAGTCGGAGGGGCAGCGGGGGCACAGATACGCAGTATTTT. Translation gives CASSRRGSGGTDTQYF.